These 15 T cell receptor beta chains were sequenced from one sample in a study of T cell responses to AZD1222 COVID-19 vaccine. Data came from immunoSEQ multiplex PCR; TCRdb stores just in-frame clones and leaves some out. Among 130,000 to 150,000 clones listed, over 75% were seen once. The starting material was peripheral blood, obtained on day 0 of AZD1222 vaccination. These receptors all come from an adult in good health.

The chain couples TRBV2 to TRBJ1-3; D is undetermined. Per the germline V gene, CDR1 is SNHLY and CDR2 is FYNNEI. The V end lost 2 bases, the J end lost 5 bases, and 7 bases lay between the germline ends. The CDR3 consists of 13 residues. The CDR3 loop reads CASSETSRNTIYF. The CDR3, as DNA: TGTGCCAGCAGTGAAACTTCCAGAAACACCATATATTTT.

The J gene is TRBJ1-1, the V gene TRBV9; no definite D call. The CDR3 length is 9 residues. V was pared by 1 base and J by 10 bases, with 2 bases between. Germline CDR1 and CDR2: SGDLS and YYNGEE. CDR3 sequence: CASSVSAFF. For the CDR3, the DNA is TGTGCCAGCAGCGTATCAGCTTTCTTT.

This sequence joins TRBV29-1 and TRBJ2-1; TRBD2 matches 10 bases. This CDR3 spans 14 amino acids. Looked up from germline, CDR1 is SQVTM and CDR2 is ANQGSEA. The V gene end was trimmed by 7 bases and the J gene end by 9 bases; junction bases not matched to a gene: 12. The CDR3 loop is CSAPKVASGSEQFF. Written as DNA, the CDR3 is TGCAGCGCCCCTAAGGTGGCTAGCGGGAGTGAGCAGTTCTTC.

The V gene is TRBV10-2, the J gene TRBJ2-4; perhaps TRBD1 as D (5 bases). Germline V gene lookup returns CDR1 WSHSY and CDR2 SAAADI. V lost 3 bases, J lost 6 bases, and 9 bases lay in between. CDR3 length equals 13 residues. CDR3 loop: CASSEQETNIQYF. The DNA of the CDR3 is TGCGCCAGCAGTGAACAGGAGACAAACATTCAGTACTTC.

Only one count was recorded for this clone. The J gene is TRBJ2-7, the V gene TRBV18; TRBD2 might be the D (6 bases). V shed 3 bases and J shed 4 bases, with 10 bases lying between them. There are 13 residues in the CDR3. Germline V gene data show CDR1 as KGHSH and CDR2 as LQKENI. CDR3 sequence (DNA): TGTGCCAGCTCACCTTCAGGGAGGTACGAGCAGTACTTC. It specifies CASSPSGRYEQYF.

This chain uses TRBV25-1 with TRBJ1-5; maybe TRBD1 (6 bases). Trimming removed 4 bases from V and 3 bases from J, with 7 bases in between. Germline lookup yields CDR1 MGHDK and CDR2 SYGVNS. The CDR3 is 13 residues long. CDR3 coding DNA: TGTGCCAGCAGTGGGGACAACAATCAGCCCCAGCATTTT. The encoded protein is CASSGDNNQPQHF.

The chain recombines TRBV4-1 with TRBJ2-1, with D possibly being TRBD1 (6 bases). Trimming pared 2 bases from V and 5 bases from J, leaving 19 bases between. CDR3 size: 17 residues. Germline CDR1 is MGHRA and CDR2 is YSYEKL. Here the CDR3 reads CASSQRWVRGSDNEQFF. DNA of the CDR3: TGCGCCAGCAGCCAAAGATGGGTAAGGGGGTCGGACAATGAGCAGTTCTTC.

A single count supports this clone. The V call is TRBV21-1, the J call TRBJ1-2. TRBV21-1 is a known pseudogene. The CDR3 extends over 15 amino acids. CDR3 sequence (DNA): TGTGCCAGCAGCAAGGGGGTACCGGGGAGCTATGGCTACACCTTC. Amino acid sequence: CASSKGVPGSYGYTF.

This sequence joins TRBV3-1 (or the pseudogene TRBV3-2) and TRBJ2-2; TRBD2 matches at 7 bases. The CDR3 contains 19 residues. The V gene end was trimmed by 0 bases and the J gene end by 5 bases; junction bases not matched to a gene: 15. In germline, CDR1 is LGHDT, CDR2 YNNKEL (reference sequence). DNA for the CDR3: TGTGCCAGCAGCCAAGAAAGGCTAGCGGACGGGCCGGGAACCGGGGAGCTGTTTTTT. Amino acid sequence: CASSQERLADGPGTGELFF.

This clone was seen a few times. V is TRBV18 and J is TRBJ2-1, with TRBD2 as a possible D gene (5 bases). The CDR3 extends over 15 amino acids. V lost 3 bases to trimming and J lost 0 bases, with 9 bases between them. Germline assignment: CDR1 KGHSH and CDR2 LQKENI. CDR3 amino acids: CASSPSVNSYNEQFF. As DNA, the CDR3 is TGTGCCAGCTCACCTAGCGTAAACTCCTACAATGAGCAGTTCTTC.

The chain has TRBV28 and TRBJ2-2; the D gene is possibly TRBD1 (5 bases). V dropped 5 bases and J dropped 1 base, with 8 bases sitting between them. This CDR3 spans 14 amino acids. The germline gives CDR1 MDHEN, CDR2 SYDVKM. The CDR3 nucleotides read TGTGCCAGCAGTCTTGACAGGAACACCGGGGAGCTGTTTTTT. The encoded protein is CASSLDRNTGELFF.

The CDR3, as DNA: TGTGCCAGCAGCAAAGGGACGGGCCGGGTTCGGGGTTCACCCCTCCACTTT. Translated: CASSKGTGRVRGSPLHF. V and J are TRBV21-1 and TRBJ1-6. TRBV21-1 is an annotated pseudogene. This CDR3 region has 17 residues.

The rearrangement uses TRBV5-5 and TRBJ2-1; 9 bases are shared with TRBD2. The CDR3 is 17 amino acids. Germline V gene lookup returns CDR1 SGHKS and CDR2 YYEKEE (reference sequence). The V and J ends lost 0 bases and 10 bases, in that order; junction bases with no gene match: 14. The DNA for the CDR3 is TGTGCCAGCAGCTTGGGTAGCGGGAGTGCGAAAATAGTCGAGCAGTTCTTC. It codes for CASSLGSGSAKIVEQFF.

This clone was counted only a few times. The CDR3 sequence is CASRDDDESNEQFF. The DNA for the CDR3 is TGTGCCTCCCGCGACGACGACGAGTCCAATGAGCAGTTCTTC. This chain links TRBV10-3 with TRBJ2-1; D ambiguous. The germline V gene encodes CDR1 ENHRY and CDR2 SYGVKD. Trimming stripped 11 bases from V and 6 bases from J, with 20 bases between. This CDR3 is 14 amino acids long.

The rearrangement joins TRBV9 to TRBJ2-2; TRBD1 might be the D (5 bases). Trimming shortened V by 1 base and J by 3 bases, and 13 bases separated the two germline ends. Germline V CDR1 and CDR2: SGDLS, YYNGEE. The CDR3 totals 16 residues. The CDR3 sequence is CASSVLSGQYTGELFF. The CDR3 bases are TGTGCCAGCAGCGTACTTTCCGGACAATACACCGGGGAGCTGTTTTTT.